The present T cell receptor beta chain was sequenced within a study of blood T cell repertoires in COVID-19 (dated by TCRdb to between 2020 and 2021). Regarding the research as a whole: Collaborator samples came from the United States, Italy and Spain and covered acute and convalescent phases of COVID-19. The prospective study material was composed of cDNA or gDNA derived from T cells, B-cell-depleted T cells, or PBMCs. Nearly every sample came with metadata listing a de-identified subject ID, COVID-19 status, age in years and sex. The samples were drawn from the first 160 participants of the ongoing ImmuneRACE study and from 1,254 subjects provided by 6 global collaborators. The repertoires were released in a freely available public database intended as a resource for research on the immune response to SARS-CoV-2. Subjects who had been exposed to COVID-19, were actively infected with it, or had recovered from it provided the deeply sampled blood TCRbeta repertoires that made up the dataset. Where available, HLA class I and class II types were obtained from metadata supplied by the sample provider rather than from assay-based typing. Overall study results and their limits: Clinical and demographic metadata were provided uncurated, with the amount varying by source and participant.

TCRbeta CDR3 regions were amplified from genomic DNA by means of the immunoSEQ Assay, a bias-controlled multiplex PCR. As for the original processing: Nucleated cell counts per sample were estimated from amplification of reference gene primers within the assay. To quantify the absolute abundance of each unique TCRbeta CDR3 rearrangement, sequence reads were collapsed and filtered. For each sample, productive Simpson clonality was calculated by taking the square root of Simpson's diversity index across productive rearrangements. Held by TCRdb, this immuneACCESS table contains in-frame sequences only and omits some clones. Under half of the omission traces to an unresolved V gene where checked; the cause of the rest is unknown. The V and J calls and clone size come from that table; D and trimming were worked out from the DNA. This sample gives about 280,000 clones in total; 65% to 90% of them show up just once. The top ten clones comprise approximately 12% of the sample.

The collaborating institutions used their own protocols to collect whole blood in K2EDTA tubes. For TCRbeta analysis, collaborators shipped samples as frozen whole blood, isolated PBMCs, or DNA extracted from either of those sample types. Taken from the germline V gene (reference sequence), the CDR1 and CDR2 loops are LNHDA and SQIVND. The CDR3 measures 17 amino acids from cysteine to phenylalanine. Only the CDR3 DNA is retained, 51 bases long and in frame from the first base. Trimming takes 9 bases off V and 0 bases off J; junction bases not matched to a gene: 10. Note on this clone: Its antigen is not yet known. No base-level quality is on record; no much larger clone is a single base apart.

Material for sequencing was peripheral blood. The chain is assembled from TRBV19 and TRBJ1-5; TRBD1 matches 11 bases in the middle. The source of this sequence is a human donor in a cohort sampled during active COVID-19. The nucleotide sequence reads as follows: TGTGCCAGCCGACCGGGACAGGGGGTTTATAGCAATCAGCCCCAGCATTTT. Translation gives CASRPGQGVYSNQPQHF.